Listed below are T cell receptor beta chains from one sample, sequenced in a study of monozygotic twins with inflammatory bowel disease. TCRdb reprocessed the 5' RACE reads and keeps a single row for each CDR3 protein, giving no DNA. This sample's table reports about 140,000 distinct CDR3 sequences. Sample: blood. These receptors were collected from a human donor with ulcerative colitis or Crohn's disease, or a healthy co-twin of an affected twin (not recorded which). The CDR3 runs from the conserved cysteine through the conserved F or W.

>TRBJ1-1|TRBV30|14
CAWTFSGTGTEAFF
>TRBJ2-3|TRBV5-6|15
CASSSGLAGGDTQYF
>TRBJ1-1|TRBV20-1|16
CSARVEGAREGTEAFF
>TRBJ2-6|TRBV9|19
CASSEGLAGGGSGANVLTF
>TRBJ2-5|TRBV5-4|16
CASSFLVTGNQETQYF
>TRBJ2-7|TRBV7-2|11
CASSQTHEQYF
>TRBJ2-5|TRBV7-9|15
CASSPRSGREETQYF
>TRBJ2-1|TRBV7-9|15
CASSRTGGSYNEQFF
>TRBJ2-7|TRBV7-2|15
CASSPDSNGLYEQYF
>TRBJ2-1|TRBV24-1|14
CATSGVDRLDEQFF
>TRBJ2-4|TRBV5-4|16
CASSSIPGTGGNIQYF
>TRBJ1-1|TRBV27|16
CASSSPSQGRNTEAFF
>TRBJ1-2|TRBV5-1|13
CASSYRTGYGYTF
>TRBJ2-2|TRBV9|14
CASNTQENTGELFF
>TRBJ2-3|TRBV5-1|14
CASSDGSSADTQYF
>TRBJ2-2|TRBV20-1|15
CSARIAGVGGGELFF